Detailed here is one TCR beta chain. Its specificity is not known. V lost 2 bases and J lost 5, with 22 bases in between. The germline CDR1 and CDR2 sequences are SGHRS and YFSETQ. CDR3 length: 17 amino acids. Researchers took RNA transcripts and amplified the TCR beta CDR3 regions from them. First-round RT-PCR of the TCR CDR3 relied on the HTBI primer set. TCRdb itself ran the multiplex PCR reads through MiXCR, one entry per CDR3 protein. The table has about 640,000 distinct CDR3 sequences, around 15% seen once; the top ten hold approximately 12%. The sample originates from a study of T cells in Graves' hyperthyroidism and ophthalmopathy. Study-level results: Most thyroid clonotypes with frequency above 0.001 were detected in blood. Before onset, ophthalmopathy was predicted by the model a median approximately 6.7 months earlier.

Patients affected by ophthalmopathy presented a Clinical Activity Score of at least 3, a NOSPECS grade of at least 4, and disease duration below 3 months. The chain joins TRBV5-1 to TRBJ2-5; D perhaps matches TRBD1 (6 bases). Sequencing was done on a sample of blood. The source is a woman in her forties or fifties with Graves' ophthalmopathy. The CDR3 loop is CASSFFATGPGGETQYF. The DNA for the CDR3 is TGCGCCAGCAGCTTTTTCGCGACAGGTCCCGGTGGGGAGACCCAGTACTTC.